This T cell receptor (beta chain) is drawn from a study of T cells in tumors after PD-1 blockade. Whole-study context: On average, peripheral blood gave 110,000 or so TCR templates and 33,000 or so unique clonotypes.

The V segment lost 6 bases and the J segment 7 bases; nucleotides outside the gene matches: 15. This CDR3 is 17 amino acids long. Tumor or blood genomic DNA was sequenced, with inputs of about 550 ng to 6,004 ng. Some clones are missing from TCRdb's copy, which holds only in-frame ones; the method was immunoSEQ multiplex PCR. The table has approximately 47,000 clones, approximately 79% seen once. Study findings and constraints: Around 37% of tumor TCR clonotypes were also found in blood.

As regards this clone: Its specificity is unknown.

This material consisted of PBMCs, taken before anti-PD-1 therapy. The rearrangement uses TRBV23-1 and TRBJ2-4; 10 bases agree with TRBD1. TRBV23-1 carries the ORF label, with uncertain function. The sequence was obtained from a human donor with advanced basal cell or squamous cell carcinoma (not recorded which). CDR3 nucleotide sequence: TGCGCCAGCAGGAATCCGGGACAGGGGACGGTCTGGAACATTCAGTACTTC. Encoded protein: CASRNPGQGTVWNIQYF.